Sequencing of this T cell receptor beta chain was carried out in a study of cytomegalovirus exposure and HLA in healthy donors (dated by TCRdb to 2016 to 2017). Broadly, across the study: An earlier analysis of approximately 640 of the donors reported 250 to 300 Gb of sequence data and 117 million unique TCR beta sequences from about 200 million T cells. An early release that covered roughly 600 HLA-typed donors contained about 300 gigabases of sequencing data and tens of millions of unique TCR sequences. Of the approximately 400 genotyped donors, over 70% fell in the genetic ancestry cluster associated with self-reported Caucasian donors. The study was designed to test whether signatures of past pathogen exposure could be identified by cataloging public T cell receptors. The study profiled the T cell repertoires of 550 to 700 subjects by immunosequencing and related them to cytomegalovirus serostatus. Besides the first cohort of roughly 640 subjects, a separate validation cohort made up of roughly 130 different subjects was used. High-throughput TCR immunosequencing, statistical association of individual TCRs with disease status, and machine learning were combined to predict cytomegalovirus infection status. In a later analysis, previously published TCR beta repertoires from 550 to 750 donors were re-analyzed and high-resolution HLA genotyping was added so that TCR occurrence patterns could be studied. The later analysis used no new phenotypic data to find candidate immune exposures, relying instead on TCR beta sequences and their occurrence across donors. In an earlier analysis of a few hundred of the donors, high-throughput TCR beta sequencing was used to judge whether each TCR beta V gene segment behaved as functional or pseudogenic. Donor age, sex, ethnicity and CMV serostatus were compiled together with the repertoire data. In a later genetic analysis, genome-wide SNP genotypes for about 65% of the roughly 700 donors were used, and that subset was treated as a discovery cohort. All discovery cohort repertoires had been generated on a single sequencing platform. HLA typing included class I and class II loci at four-digit resolution. Typing coverage differed by locus: A, B, C, DRB1 and DQB1 were typed in about 629-640 donors, DQA1 in around 500, DPA1 in approximately 600, and DPB1 in approximately 450. A few DR-DQ haplotypes were handled as single units for association and clustering because linkage in the cohort was strong. On average, roughly 250,000 unique TCR beta nucleotide sequences were sequenced per donor among 398 genotyped donors of the cohort, with about 17% of those sequences being non-productive. The full study reports these points: Across donors, most TCR sequences were observed very rarely, whereas some public TCRs were present in many individuals. Because HLA typing was missing for some donors at each locus, association tests included only the typed subset. A later analysis found that most CMV-associated TCR beta chains appeared HLA-restricted, with HLA associations seemingly driven largely by CMV exposure. At a false discovery rate of 0.05, a later analysis linked under 20,000 TCR beta sequences to specific HLA alleles. The earlier analysis of some 540 of the donors excluded 15 to 20 rarely observed V segments, including chromosome 9 orphons, because counts were too low. In the study, approximately 160 TCR beta chains were listed as associated with cytomegalovirus. The presence/absence analyses assumed that sequencing depth was roughly uniform across donors, and that assumption may not be true. In both the original and validation cohorts, the classifier was reported to diagnose cytomegalovirus status with high specificity and sensitivity. The 87-base-pair reads could not distinguish some IMGT-functional V segments, including TRBV6-2 and TRBV6-3, so those segments were excluded. In vitro tests confirmed that a few of the cytomegalovirus-associated TCR beta chains recognize cytomegalovirus antigens. In a later analysis, TCR association rates were found to vary across HLA loci, with the most associated TCRs seen for DRB1 alleles and the fewest for HLA-C alleles. According to the authors, the approach could potentially be generalized to other disease states and immunological phenotypes. A cluster of highly shared sequence variants was judged likely to be a technical artifact of the sequencing pipeline. V-gene and J-gene trimming of TCR beta chains was associated with a missense DCLRE1C variant in a later genetic analysis, and the association was replicated in an independent cohort. A further reported finding was that TCR beta sequences accurately predicted the HLA-A and HLA-B alleles for most subjects in the first cohort. An earlier analysis of approximately 600 of the donors showed that most TCR beta V segments appeared in productive rearrangements either about 90% or about 30% of the time, which broadly matched IMGT annotations. CMV serostatus was the only immune exposure information available for the cohort. Only TCR beta chains were sequenced in this cohort, and the absence of alpha or paired-chain data limited detectable features. Assigning TCR associations to individual alleles was difficult when HLA alleles, especially DR and DQ, strongly co-occurred. A later genetic analysis reported fewer N-insertions in productive TCRs among donors in an Asian-associated ancestry cluster than the roughly 690-donor mean. In a later analysis, HLA-associated TCR beta chains showed more clonal expansion and lower generation probabilities than non-associated chains that were equally common. Correlated functional status among segregating V segments might reflect linkage disequilibrium, but an unknown experimental factor could not be ruled out. In a later analysis, several top co-occurrence clusters were reported to appear linked to parvovirus B19, influenza, CMV and Epstein-Barr virus.

This clone appeared a few times. This receptor's antigen is unknown. No qualities accompany the bases; no much larger clone lies one base away. The method behind the library was the immunoSEQ multiplex PCR assay. A mixture of 60 forward primers for TCR Vbeta segments and 13 reverse primers for TCR Jbeta segments was used in the multiplex PCR. A multiplex PCR assay on genomic DNA amplified the CDR3 region of rearranged TCR beta genes. The amplified TCR beta libraries were sequenced on the Illumina HiSeq System as 87-base-pair reads. The paper's processing steps were these. A later analysis counted approximately 84 million unique TCR beta chains across the 650 to 700 repertoires, and roughly 10 million of these chains were shared by at least two donors. Raw reads were error-corrected and collapsed into unique sequences by a nearest-neighbor algorithm in which closely related sequences were merged to remove PCR and sequencing errors. To assign V, D and J gene segments, CDR3 sequences were aligned to IMGT reference sequences. For a sequence to be retained, at least a six-nucleotide match to both a V gene segment and a J gene segment was required. Rearrangements were classified as productive when the CDR3 lacked stop codons and remained in frame with V and J, and all other rearrangements were classified as non-productive. CDR3 was defined by IMGT convention, running from the second conserved V-encoded cysteine to the conserved J-encoded phenylalanine. Sequences without an unambiguous match to a single V gene segment were excluded from the earlier analysis of 450 to 650 of the donors. An earlier analysis of some 610 of the donors called V segments functional above 56.7% productive rearrangements and segregating when the between-donor standard deviation exceeded 5%. A statistical classification framework was built to diagnose cytomegalovirus status from the catalog of TCR beta chain sequences. In a later analysis, TCR nucleotide sequences were compared against IMGT/GENE-DB human TR gene sequences so that V and J genes could be assigned. The TCRdist pipeline was used in a later analysis to assign CDR3 sequences and most-parsimonious VDJ recombination scenarios. In a later analysis, every TCR beta chain was defined by the combination of its CDR3 amino acid sequence and its V-gene family, and reads without a unique V-gene family were dropped. A later analysis removed 550 to 650 highly shared, low-generation-probability nucleotide sequences to deal with suspected cross-contamination and a sequencing artifact. A later analysis calculated a clonal expansion index for each public chain from normalized within-repertoire ranks of inferred template counts. In a later analysis, generation probabilities were computed using a VDJ recombination model fitted to out-of-frame rearrangements, and the results were checked against IGoR. In a later analysis, TCR-TCR, TCR-HLA and TCR-CMV co-occurrence was scored with hypergeometric tests, and a repertoire-size bias correction was applied to TCR pairs. In a later analysis, false discovery rates were estimated by permuting HLA or CMV assignments 20 times. In a later analysis, co-occurring TCRs were grouped using DBSCAN, and TCRdist sequence similarity was added for clustering within HLA-allele-positive subsets. For co-occurrence clustering, repertoires with fewer than 30,000 or more than 120,000 public chains were excluded, along with about five repertoires with anomalous nucleotide sharing. Drawn from immuneACCESS, this table holds only the in-frame rearrangements with V and J called that TCRdb kept. Clones are partly lost; checked studies trace under half to an unresolved V gene and leave the rest unexplained. V and J calls plus clone size are reproduced from that table; the DNA served to infer D and trimming. The sample has 90,000 to 150,000 clones on record, about 75% of them singletons. Just under 3% of the sample is in the top ten clones.

CDR1 and CDR2 were assigned from the germline V gene (reference sequence) as SEHNR and FQNEAQ. Reading from cysteine to phenylalanine, the CDR3 counts 12 amino acids. The entry retains the CDR3 DNA only, 36 bases that are in frame from base 1. Trimming costs V 5 bases and J 8 bases, and their ends lie 9 bases apart. The cohort consisted of 600 to 700 healthy bone marrow donors. All cohort members were sampled while nominally healthy, although unrecorded immune exposures were likely present. The donor tested CMV seropositive and was one of the 289 seropositive cohort members. Every donor gave a peripheral blood sample, and the peripheral blood mononuclear cells from that sample were used for TCR beta sequencing. The Qiagen DNeasy Blood Extraction Kit was used to extract genomic DNA from the blood cell samples.

The V gene is TRBV7-9 and the J gene is TRBJ1-4, with an unclear D gene assignment. The TCR originated in a woman in her forties in good health and CMV-seropositive. The sample was PBMCs. CDR3 loop: CASSSSWEKLFF. The sequenced DNA: TGTGCCAGCAGCAGCTCTTGGGAAAAACTGTTTTTT.